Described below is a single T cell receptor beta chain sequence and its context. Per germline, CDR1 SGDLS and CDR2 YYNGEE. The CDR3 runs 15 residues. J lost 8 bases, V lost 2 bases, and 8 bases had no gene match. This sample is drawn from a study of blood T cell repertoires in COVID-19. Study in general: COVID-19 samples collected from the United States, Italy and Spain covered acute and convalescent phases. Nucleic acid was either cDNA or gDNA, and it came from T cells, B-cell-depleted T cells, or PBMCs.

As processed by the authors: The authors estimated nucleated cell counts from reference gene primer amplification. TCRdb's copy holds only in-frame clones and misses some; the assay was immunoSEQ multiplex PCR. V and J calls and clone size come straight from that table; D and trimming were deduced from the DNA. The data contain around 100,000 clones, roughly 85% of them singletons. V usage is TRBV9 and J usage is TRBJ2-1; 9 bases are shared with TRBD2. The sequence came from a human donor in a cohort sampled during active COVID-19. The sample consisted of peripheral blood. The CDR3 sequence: CASSVGGGALDEQFF. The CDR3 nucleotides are TGTGCCAGCAGCGTTGGCGGGGGGGCCTTAGATGAGCAGTTCTTC.